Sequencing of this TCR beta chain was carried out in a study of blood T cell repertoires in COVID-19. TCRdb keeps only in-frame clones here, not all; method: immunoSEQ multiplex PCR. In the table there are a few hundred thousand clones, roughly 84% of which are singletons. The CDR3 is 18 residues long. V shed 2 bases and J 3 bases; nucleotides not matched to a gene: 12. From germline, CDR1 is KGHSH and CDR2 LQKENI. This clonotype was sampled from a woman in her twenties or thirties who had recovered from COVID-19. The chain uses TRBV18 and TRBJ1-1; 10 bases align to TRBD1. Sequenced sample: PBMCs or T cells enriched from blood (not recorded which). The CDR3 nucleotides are TGTGCCAGCTCACCAGCTCCGGGACAGGGGACGACGGACACTGAAGCTTTCTTT. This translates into CASSPAPGQGTTDTEAFF.